The present T cell receptor (beta chain) was sequenced within a study of cytomegalovirus exposure and HLA in healthy donors. Of note for this clone: The antigen remains unidentified.

The PCR had 60 Vbeta and 13 Jbeta primers. Generated by immunoSEQ multiplex PCR, the TCRdb table keeps only in-frame clones and is missing some. Here the sample spans under 200,000 clones, 80% to 85% being singletons. Points from the study as a whole: Later, an analysis found that common viral pathogens appeared to be linked with several of the most significant clusters.

There are 18 residues in the CDR3. Germline V gene data show CDR1 as SGHDT and CDR2 as YYEEEE. The V gene end was trimmed by 4 bases and the J gene end by 0 bases; junction bases not matched to a gene: 13. The sequence derives from a girl aged 2-10 years in good health and CMV-seropositive. This rearrangement joins TRBV5-6 to TRBJ2-7; 10 bases are a match to TRBD2. Sequencing was performed on PBMCs. The CDR3 region has the DNA TGTGCCAGCAGCCCGAAAGTAGGACTAGCGGACTTCTCCTACGAGCAGTACTTC. Translation gives CASSPKVGLADFSYEQYF.